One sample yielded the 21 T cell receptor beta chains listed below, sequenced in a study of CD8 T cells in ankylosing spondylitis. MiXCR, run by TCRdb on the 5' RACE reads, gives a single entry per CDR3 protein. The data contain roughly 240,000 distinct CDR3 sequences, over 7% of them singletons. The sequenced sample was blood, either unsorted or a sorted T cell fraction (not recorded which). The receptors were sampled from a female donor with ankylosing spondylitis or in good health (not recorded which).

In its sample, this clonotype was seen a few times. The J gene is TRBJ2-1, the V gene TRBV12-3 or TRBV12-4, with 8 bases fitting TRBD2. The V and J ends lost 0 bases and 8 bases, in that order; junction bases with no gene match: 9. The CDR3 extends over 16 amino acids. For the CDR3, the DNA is TGTGCCAGCAGTTTAGCAGTACTAGCGGTCTCGGATGAGCAGTTCTTC. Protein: CASSLAVLAVSDEQFF.

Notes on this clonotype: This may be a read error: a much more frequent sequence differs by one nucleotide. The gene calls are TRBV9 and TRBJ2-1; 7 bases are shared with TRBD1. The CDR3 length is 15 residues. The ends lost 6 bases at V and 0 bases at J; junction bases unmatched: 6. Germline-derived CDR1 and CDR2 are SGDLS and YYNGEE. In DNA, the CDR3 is TGTGCCAGCAACGGCCGACAGGGCTCCTACAATGAGCAGTTCTTC. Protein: CASNGRQGSYNEQFF.

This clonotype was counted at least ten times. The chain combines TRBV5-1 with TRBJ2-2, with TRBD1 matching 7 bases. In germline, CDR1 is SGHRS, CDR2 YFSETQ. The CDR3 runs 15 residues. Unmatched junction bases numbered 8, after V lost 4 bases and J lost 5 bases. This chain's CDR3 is CASSHRQGRTGELFF. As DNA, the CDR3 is TGCGCCAGCAGCCACAGACAGGGAAGGACCGGGGAGCTGTTTTTT.

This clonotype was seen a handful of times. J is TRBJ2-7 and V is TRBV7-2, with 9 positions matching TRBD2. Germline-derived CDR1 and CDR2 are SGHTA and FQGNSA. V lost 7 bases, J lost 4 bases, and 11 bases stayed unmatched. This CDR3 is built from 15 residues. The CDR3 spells CASNKRAGGDYEQYF. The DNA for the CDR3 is TGTGCCAGCAACAAACGAGCGGGAGGAGATTACGAGCAGTACTTC. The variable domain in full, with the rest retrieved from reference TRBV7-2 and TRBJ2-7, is GAGVSQSPSNKVTEKGKDVELRCDPISGHTALYWYRQSLGQGLEFLIYFQGNSAPDKSGLPSDRFSAERTGGSVSTLTIQRTQQEDSAVYLCASNKRAGGDYEQYFGPGTRLTVT.

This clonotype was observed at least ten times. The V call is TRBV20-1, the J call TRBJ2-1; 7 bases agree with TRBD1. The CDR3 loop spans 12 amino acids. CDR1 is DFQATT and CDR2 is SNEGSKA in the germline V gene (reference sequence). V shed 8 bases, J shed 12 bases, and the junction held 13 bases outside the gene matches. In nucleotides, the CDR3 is TGCAGTTCGACAGGGTTGAACTGGGGGCAGTTCTTC. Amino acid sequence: CSSTGLNWGQFF.

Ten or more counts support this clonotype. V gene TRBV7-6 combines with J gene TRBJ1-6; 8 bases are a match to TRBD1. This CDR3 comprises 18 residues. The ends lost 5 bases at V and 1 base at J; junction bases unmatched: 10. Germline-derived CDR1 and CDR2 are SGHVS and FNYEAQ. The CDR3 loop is CASSEVPGGSSYNSPLHF. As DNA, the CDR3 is TGTGCCAGCAGCGAAGTCCCAGGGGGCTCGTCCTATAATTCACCCCTCCACTTT.

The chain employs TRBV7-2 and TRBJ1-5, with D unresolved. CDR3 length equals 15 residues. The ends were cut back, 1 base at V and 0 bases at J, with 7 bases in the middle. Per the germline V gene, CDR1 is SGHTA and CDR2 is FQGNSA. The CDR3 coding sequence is TGTGCCAGCAGCTTAGAGTTCAGTAGCAATCAGCCCCAGCATTTT. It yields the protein CASSLEFSSNQPQHF. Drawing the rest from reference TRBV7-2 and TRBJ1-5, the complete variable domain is GAGVSQSPSNKVTEKGKDVELRCDPISGHTALYWYRQSLGQGLEFLIYFQGNSAPDKSGLPSDRFSAERTGGSVSTLTIQRTQQEDSAVYLCASSLEFSSNQPQHFGDGTRLSIL.

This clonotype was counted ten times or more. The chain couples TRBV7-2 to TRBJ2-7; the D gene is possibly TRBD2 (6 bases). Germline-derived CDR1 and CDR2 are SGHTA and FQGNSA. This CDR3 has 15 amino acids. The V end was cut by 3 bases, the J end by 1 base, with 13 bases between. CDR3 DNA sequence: TGTGCCAGCAGCTTTAGGGGACGGGAGTCCTACGAGCAGTACTTC. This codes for CASSFRGRESYEQYF.

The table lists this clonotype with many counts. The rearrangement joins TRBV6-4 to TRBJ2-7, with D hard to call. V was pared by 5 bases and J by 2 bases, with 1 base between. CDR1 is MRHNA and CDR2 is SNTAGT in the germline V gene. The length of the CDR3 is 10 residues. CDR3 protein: CASSTYEQYF. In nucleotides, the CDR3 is TGTGCCAGCAGTACCTACGAGCAGTACTTC.

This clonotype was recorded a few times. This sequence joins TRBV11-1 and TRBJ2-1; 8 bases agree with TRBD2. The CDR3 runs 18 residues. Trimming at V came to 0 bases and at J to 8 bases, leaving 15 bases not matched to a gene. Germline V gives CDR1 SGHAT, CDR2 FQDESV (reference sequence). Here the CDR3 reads CASSLALGVAGSLHEQFF. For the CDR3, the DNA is TGTGCCAGCAGCTTAGCGCTGGGGGTAGCGGGATCCCTCCATGAGCAGTTCTTC.

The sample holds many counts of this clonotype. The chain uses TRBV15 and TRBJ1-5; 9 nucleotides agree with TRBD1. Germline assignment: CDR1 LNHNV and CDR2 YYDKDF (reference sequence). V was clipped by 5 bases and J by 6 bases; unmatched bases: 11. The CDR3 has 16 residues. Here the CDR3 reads CATSPSGTGQGQPQHF. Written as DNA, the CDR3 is TGTGCCACCAGCCCCTCCGGGACAGGGCAAGGTCAGCCCCAGCATTTT.

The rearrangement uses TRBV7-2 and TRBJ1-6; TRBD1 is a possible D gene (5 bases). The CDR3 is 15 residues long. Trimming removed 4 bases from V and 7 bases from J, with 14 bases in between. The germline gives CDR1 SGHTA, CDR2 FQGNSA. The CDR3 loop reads CASSSRLGGNSPLHF. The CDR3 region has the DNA TGTGCCAGCAGCTCGAGGTTGGGGGGGAATTCACCCCTCCACTTT.

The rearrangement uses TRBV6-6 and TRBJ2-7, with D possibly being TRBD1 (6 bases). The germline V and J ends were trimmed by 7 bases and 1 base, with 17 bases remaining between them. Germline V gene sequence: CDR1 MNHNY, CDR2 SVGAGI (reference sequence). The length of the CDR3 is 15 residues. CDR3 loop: CASNQTPTGSYEQYF. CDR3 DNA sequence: TGTGCCAGCAACCAAACACCCACAGGGTCCTACGAGCAGTACTTC.

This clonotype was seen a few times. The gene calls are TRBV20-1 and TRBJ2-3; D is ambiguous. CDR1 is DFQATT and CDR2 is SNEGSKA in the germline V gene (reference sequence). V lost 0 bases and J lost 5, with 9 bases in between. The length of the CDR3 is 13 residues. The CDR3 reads CSARDRWLDTQYF. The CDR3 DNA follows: TGCAGTGCTAGAGATCGGTGGCTAGATACGCAGTATTTT.

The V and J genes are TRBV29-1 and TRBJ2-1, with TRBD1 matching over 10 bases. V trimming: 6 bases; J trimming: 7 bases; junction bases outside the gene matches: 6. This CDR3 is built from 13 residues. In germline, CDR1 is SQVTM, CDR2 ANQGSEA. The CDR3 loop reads CSVTGGGLNEQFF. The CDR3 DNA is TGCAGCGTGACAGGGGGCGGTCTTAATGAGCAGTTCTTC.

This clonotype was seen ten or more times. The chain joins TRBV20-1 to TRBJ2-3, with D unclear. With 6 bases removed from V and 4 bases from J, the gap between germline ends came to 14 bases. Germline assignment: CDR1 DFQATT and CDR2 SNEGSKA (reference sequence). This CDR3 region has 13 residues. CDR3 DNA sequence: TGCAGTGCCGCCCCGGTTGTCGCAGATACGCAGTATTTT. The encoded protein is CSAAPVVADTQYF.

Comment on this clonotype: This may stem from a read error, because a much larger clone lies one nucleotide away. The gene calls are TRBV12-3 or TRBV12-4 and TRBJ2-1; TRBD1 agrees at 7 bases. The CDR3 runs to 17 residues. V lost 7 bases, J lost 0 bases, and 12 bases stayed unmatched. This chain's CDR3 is CASIHRGQLSSYNEQFF. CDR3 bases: TGTGCCAGCATCCATAGGGGACAGTTGAGCTCCTACAATGAGCAGTTCTTC.

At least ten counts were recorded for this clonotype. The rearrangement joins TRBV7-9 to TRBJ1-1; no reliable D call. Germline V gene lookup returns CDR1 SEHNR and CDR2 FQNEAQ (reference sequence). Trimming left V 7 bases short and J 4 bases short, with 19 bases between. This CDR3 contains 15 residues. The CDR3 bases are TGTGCCAGCAAACATATAGGGTCGTCGAGCACTGAAGCTTTCTTT. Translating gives CASKHIGSSSTEAFF.

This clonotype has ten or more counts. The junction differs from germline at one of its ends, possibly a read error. CDR3 protein: CASSLVSSRLLF. The CDR3 DNA reads as TGTGCCAGCAGCTTAGTGTCTAGTCGATTGTTATTC. The J gene is TRBJ2-1, the V gene TRBV7-2; D ambiguous. The CDR3 is 12 amino acids. Germline V lookup: CDR1 SGHTA, CDR2 FQGNSA.

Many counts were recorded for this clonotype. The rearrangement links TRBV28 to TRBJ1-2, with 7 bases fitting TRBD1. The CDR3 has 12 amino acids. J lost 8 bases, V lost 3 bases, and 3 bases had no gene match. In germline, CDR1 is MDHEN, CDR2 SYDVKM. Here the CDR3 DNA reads TGTGCCAGCAGTTTGACAGGGCGGGGCTACACCTTC. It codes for CASSLTGRGYTF.

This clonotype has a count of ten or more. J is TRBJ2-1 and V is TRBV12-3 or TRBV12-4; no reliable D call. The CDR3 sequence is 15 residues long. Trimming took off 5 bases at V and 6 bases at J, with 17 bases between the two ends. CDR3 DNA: TGTGCCAGCAGTCCCCGGACGGCCAAACTCAATGAGCAGTTCTTC. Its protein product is CASSPRTAKLNEQFF.